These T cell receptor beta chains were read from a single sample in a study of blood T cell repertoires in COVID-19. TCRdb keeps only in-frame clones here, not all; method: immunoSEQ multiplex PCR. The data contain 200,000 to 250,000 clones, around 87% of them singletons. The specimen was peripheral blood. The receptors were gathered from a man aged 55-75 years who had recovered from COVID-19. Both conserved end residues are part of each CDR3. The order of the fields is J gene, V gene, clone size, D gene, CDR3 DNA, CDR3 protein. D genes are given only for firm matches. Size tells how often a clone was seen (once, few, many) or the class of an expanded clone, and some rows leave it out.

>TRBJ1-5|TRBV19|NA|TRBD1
TGTGCCAGTAGTTCCGACAGGGGCTACCAGCCCCAGCATTTT
CASSSDRGYQPQHF
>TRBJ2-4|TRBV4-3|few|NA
TGCGCCAGCAGCCAAGATCTCCTCAGGGCGAACATTCAGTACTTC
CASSQDLLRANIQYF
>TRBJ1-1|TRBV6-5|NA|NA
TGTGCCAGCAGTCTGGACAGCAAAAACACTGAAGCTTTCTTT
CASSLDSKNTEAFF
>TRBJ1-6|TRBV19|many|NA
TGTGCCAGTAGGCTAGACAGGACGCCTAATTCACCCCTCCACTTT
CASRLDRTPNSPLHF
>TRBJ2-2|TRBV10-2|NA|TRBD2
TGCGCCAGCGGACTAGCGGGAGAGTCTAACACCGGGGAGCTGTTTTTT
CASGLAGESNTGELFF
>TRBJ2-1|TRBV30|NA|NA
TGTGCCTGGAGTGAGGAGGGAGGACGAAATGAGCAGTTCTTC
CAWSEEGGRNEQFF
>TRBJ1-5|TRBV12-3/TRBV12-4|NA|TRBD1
TGTGCCAGCAGTGACAGGGAGCAGCCCCAGCATTTT
CASSDREQPQHF
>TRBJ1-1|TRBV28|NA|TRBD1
TGTGCCAGCAGCCCCGGACAGGGCGGGTCCGAAGCTTTCTTT
CASSPGQGGSEAFF
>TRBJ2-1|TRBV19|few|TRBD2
TGTGCCAGTAGTATCCCTAGCGGGAGTAGAAATGAGCAGTTCTTC
CASSIPSGSRNEQFF
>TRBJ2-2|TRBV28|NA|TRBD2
TGTGCCAGCAGTTTCTCGGGGGGGTCAAGGGAGCTGTTTTTT
CASSFSGGSRELFF
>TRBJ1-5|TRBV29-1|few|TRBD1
TGCAGCGTTGCCCGGGACAGGGTCTCTAGCAATCAGCCCCAGCATTTT
CSVARDRVSSNQPQHF
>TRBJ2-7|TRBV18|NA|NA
TGTGCCAGCTCACCACTTACGGGGATCAACGAGCAGTACTTC
CASSPLTGINEQYF
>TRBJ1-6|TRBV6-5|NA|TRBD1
TGTGCCAGCAGTCCGGGACAGGGGGCTTCACCCCTCCACTTT
CASSPGQGASPLHF
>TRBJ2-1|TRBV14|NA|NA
TGTGCCAGCAGCCAAGGGTCAGCGGGCGAGCAGTTCTTC
CASSQGSAGEQFF
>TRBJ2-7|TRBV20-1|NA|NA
TGCAGTGCCCGGGAAATTAGGGAGCAGTACTTC
CSAREIREQYF
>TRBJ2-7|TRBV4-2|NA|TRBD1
TGTGCCAGCAGCCAAGAAGGGACAGGGGCCAACGAGCAGTACTTC
CASSQEGTGANEQYF
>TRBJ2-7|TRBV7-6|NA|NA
TGTGCCAGCAGCTTAGGACCCAGGGACTACGAGCAGTACTTC
CASSLGPRDYEQYF
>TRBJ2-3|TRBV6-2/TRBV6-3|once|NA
TGTGCCAGCAGTTACGGGGCTACTAGCACAGATACGCAGTATTTT
CASSYGATSTDTQYF
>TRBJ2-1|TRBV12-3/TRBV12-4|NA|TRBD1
TGTGCCAGCAGCGCCGGGACAGATGAGCAGTTCTTC
CASSAGTDEQFF
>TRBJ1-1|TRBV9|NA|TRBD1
TGTGCCAGCAGCGAAGACAGGGGCAACACTGAAGCTTTCTTT
CASSEDRGNTEAFF
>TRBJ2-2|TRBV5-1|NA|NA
TGCGCCAGCAGCTTGAAGGTGGCGGGGGCGGCGAGCACCGGGGAGCTGTTTTTT
CASSLKVAGAASTGELFF
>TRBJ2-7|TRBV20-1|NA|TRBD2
TGCAGTGCTAGTATGACTAGCGGGATCTCCTACGAGCAGTACTTC
CSASMTSGISYEQYF
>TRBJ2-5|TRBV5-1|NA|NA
TGCGCCAGCAGCTTGGGAGGAGCCACCCAAGAGACCCAGTACTTC
CASSLGGATQETQYF
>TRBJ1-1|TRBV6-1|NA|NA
TGTGCCAGCAGTGATAGCGTGAACACTGAAGCTTTCTTT
CASSDSVNTEAFF
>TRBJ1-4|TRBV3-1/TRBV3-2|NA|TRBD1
TGTGCCAGCAGCCAAGATCCATTTCGGACAGGGCGGGGAAAACTGTTTTTT
CASSQDPFRTGRGKLFF
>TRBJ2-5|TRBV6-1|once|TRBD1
TGTGCCAGCAGTGAAGGGGGGACAGTAGAGACCCAGTACTTC
CASSEGGTVETQYF
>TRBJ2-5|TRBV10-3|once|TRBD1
TGTGCCATCACGACAGGGACCCAAGAGACCCAGTACTTC
CAITTGTQETQYF
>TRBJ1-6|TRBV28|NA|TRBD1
TGTGCCAGCAGTGCCCGGGACAGGAATTCACCCCTCCACTTT
CASSARDRNSPLHF
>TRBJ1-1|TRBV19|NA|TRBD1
TGTGCCAGTAGTATGGACAGGGTGACTGAAGCTTTCTTT
CASSMDRVTEAFF